This T cell receptor (beta chain) was captured in a study of early T cells in non-severe SARS-CoV-2 infection. The study, taken as a whole, reports: Matching results from VDJdb favored anti-spike CD8 responses, leaving private and CD4 specificities undetected.

J gave up 8 bases and V 5 bases, and 14 bases lay outside the gene matches. CDR1 is DFQATT, CDR2 SNEGSKA, per germline (reference sequence). This CDR3 region has 15 residues. There are a few counts of this clonotype. The antigen remains unidentified. TCRdb itself ran the 5' RACE reads through MiXCR, one entry per CDR3 protein. The data contain 68,000 or so distinct CDR3 sequences, over 9% of them seen just once; the ten biggest clones take up more than 1.5%. The sequence was collected from an adult who was a healthcare worker with PCR-confirmed SARS-CoV-2 infection or an uninfected control (not recorded which). The rearrangement links TRBV20-1 to TRBJ2-1; 8 nucleotides line up with TRBD2. Source material: whole blood. CDR3 in amino acids: CSASQIGAREDEQFF. In nucleotides, the CDR3 is TGCAGTGCTTCCCAAATCGGGGCGCGGGAGGATGAGCAGTTCTTC.